This T cell receptor (beta chain) appears in the sequencing data of a study of cytomegalovirus exposure and HLA in healthy donors. Overall study results and limits: A missense variant in DCLRE1C was later tied to TCR beta V- and J-gene trimming. Later analysis revealed greater clonal expansion in HLA-associated TCR beta chains than in equally common others.

Comment on this clone: Antigen unknown.

Healthy individuals who donated bone marrow served as the donors. Primers included in the PCR were 60 Vbeta and 13 Jbeta primers. The method was immunoSEQ multiplex PCR; TCRdb's version includes in-frame clones alone and lacks a portion of them. The sample holds more than 200,000 clones, about three quarters seen once. The source material was PBMCs. This sequence originates from a middle-aged man in good health and CMV-seronegative.

The CDR3 nucleotides are TGTGCCAGCAGTGAACAAAGACTTGGATCACCCCTCCACTTT. It yields the protein CASSEQRLGSPLHF. This chain uses TRBV2 with TRBJ1-6; no reliable D call. The CDR3 has 14 residues. CDR1 and CDR2 (germline): SNHLY, FYNNEI. V dropped 2 bases and J dropped 10 bases, with 12 bases sitting between them. Variable domain in full (rest from reference TRBV2 and TRBJ1-6): EPEVTQTPSHQVTQMGQEVILRCVPISNHLYFYWYRQILGQKVEFLVSFYNNEISEKSEIFDDQFSVERPDGSNFTLKIRSTKLEDSAMYFCASSEQRLGSPLHFGNGTRLTVT.